A selection of T cell receptor beta chains follows, all from one sample in a study of shared clonotypes between healthy human individuals. TCRdb's copy holds only in-frame clones and misses some; the assay was immunoSEQ multiplex PCR. The table has about 980,000 clones, about 80% seen once; the top ten hold roughly 1.5%. Sequences were obtained from memory CD4+ T cells sorted from blood. The receptor set was obtained from a man between 18 and 29 years old in good health. CDR3s include the opening cysteine and the closing phenylalanine or tryptophan. The D gene is left open where the match is weak. For some rows the clone size is stated as once, few or many, or as a class when expanded; others skip it.

j_gene,v_gene,abundance,d_gene,CDR3aa,CDR3nt
TRBJ2-7,TRBV7-9,NA,TRBD1,CASSLGGQGATYEQYF,TGTGCCAGCAGCTTAGGGGGACAGGGGGCGACCTACGAGCAGTACTTC
TRBJ2-1,TRBV5-1,NA,TRBD2,CASSLVAGTYNEQFF,TGCGCCAGCAGCTTGGTAGCGGGCACCTACAATGAGCAGTTCTTC
TRBJ1-1,TRBV5-1,few,NA,CASSLAGTLNTEAFF,TGCGCCAGCAGCTTGGCTGGGACCTTGAACACTGAAGCTTTCTTT
TRBJ1-4,TRBV4-1,few,NA,CASSPQGPTNEKLFF,TGCGCCAGCAGCCCACAGGGTCCAACTAATGAAAAACTGTTTTTT
TRBJ2-7,TRBV4-2,once,TRBD1,CASSQEGSGQTYEQYF,TGTGCCAGCAGCCAAGAGGGCTCGGGACAGACCTACGAGCAGTACTTC
TRBJ1-1,TRBV5-1,once,NA,CASSPGQLTEAFF,TGCGCCAGCAGCCCTGGACAGCTCACTGAAGCTTTCTTT
TRBJ2-7,TRBV6-5,NA,NA,CASSYRGDGTYEQYF,TGTGCCAGCAGTTACCGAGGGGACGGGACCTACGAGCAGTACTTC
TRBJ2-3,TRBV10-3,NA,NA,CAISPNQGGAGDTQYF,TGTGCCATCAGCCCAAACCAGGGGGGGGCCGGTGATACGCAGTATTTT
TRBJ2-1,TRBV2,NA,TRBD1,CASEQGSSSYNEQFF,TGTGCCAGCGAACAGGGGAGCAGCTCCTACAATGAGCAGTTCTTC
TRBJ2-1,TRBV10-1,NA,TRBD2,CASSSGLAGGPFPNEQFF,TGCGCCAGCAGCTCGGGACTAGCGGGAGGGCCCTTTCCCAATGAGCAGTTCTTC
TRBJ2-2,TRBV4-2,NA,TRBD2,CASSQVSGGVANTGELFF,TGTGCCAGCAGCCAAGTTAGCGGGGGAGTCGCGAACACCGGGGAGCTGTTTTTT
TRBJ2-3,TRBV4-1,NA,NA,CASSQEAPGLPVTDTQYF,TGCGCCAGCAGCCAAGAAGCTCCGGGACTCCCCGTCACAGATACGCAGTATTTT
TRBJ1-5,TRBV6-1,NA,TRBD1,CASSEVAAGTVGQPQHF,TGTGCCAGCAGTGAAGTCGCTGCTGGGACAGTGGGACAGCCCCAGCATTTT
TRBJ2-7,TRBV5-6,NA,NA,CASSFRGGPSYEQYF,TGTGCCAGCAGCTTCAGGGGCGGACCATCCTACGAGCAGTACTTC
TRBJ1-1,TRBV18,NA,NA,CASSTQGGAEAFF,TGTGCCAGCTCAACCCAGGGAGGTGCTGAAGCTTTCTTT
TRBJ2-1,TRBV7-2,NA,TRBD2,CASSSSGTTSYNEQFF,TGTGCCAGCAGCTCTAGCGGGACCACTTCCTACAATGAGCAGTTCTTC
TRBJ1-2,TRBV7-9,NA,NA,CASSLPPGVSKYGYTF,TGTGCCAGCAGCCTTCCCCCGGGGGTCTCGAAGTATGGCTACACCTTC
TRBJ1-1,TRBV18,once,NA,CASSPLEVRTSTEAFF,TGTGCCAGCTCACCACTTGAGGTCAGAACGTCCACTGAAGCTTTCTTT
TRBJ1-6,TRBV5-1,NA,NA,CASTGTTNSPLHF,TGCGCCAGTACGGGGACAACCAATTCACCCCTCCACTTT
TRBJ2-7,TRBV7-9,NA,NA,CASSLAAPDNSPFYEQYF,TGTGCCAGCAGCTTAGCAGCCCCGGACAACTCCCCCTTTTACGAGCAGTACTTC
TRBJ1-4,TRBV10-3,NA,NA,CAISPYGGITNEKLFF,TGTGCCATCAGCCCATACGGGGGAATAACTAATGAAAAACTGTTTTTT
TRBJ1-5,TRBV7-2,NA,NA,CASSLVGTPNSNQPQHF,TGTGCCAGCAGCTTAGTGGGGACCCCGAATAGCAATCAGCCCCAGCATTTT
TRBJ1-6,TRBV2,NA,NA,CASSDGGKPYYNSPLHF,TGTGCCAGCAGTGATGGGGGGAAACCCTACTATAATTCACCCCTCCACTTT
TRBJ1-1,TRBV5-6,NA,NA,CASSLEQHNTEAFF,TGTGCCAGCAGCTTGGAACAACATAACACTGAAGCTTTCTTT
TRBJ2-5,TRBV5-1,NA,TRBD2,CASSLATSGSGETQYF,TGCGCCAGCAGCTTGGCCACGAGCGGGAGCGGGGAGACCCAGTACTTC
TRBJ2-3,TRBV9,NA,NA,CASRAFGGEVVVADTQYF,TGTGCCAGCAGAGCATTTGGGGGTGAAGTAGTGGTTGCAGATACGCAGTATTTT
TRBJ1-1,TRBV7-6,few,NA,CASSPRGNTEAFF,TGTGCCAGCAGCCCCAGGGGGAACACTGAAGCTTTCTTT
TRBJ2-4,TRBV30,NA,NA,CAWSGGSAGSGIQYF,TGTGCCTGGAGTGGGGGTTCGGCGGGCAGCGGCATTCAGTACTTC
TRBJ2-7,TRBV4-3,NA,TRBD1,CASGVDRGAEQYF,TGCGCCAGCGGCGTGGACAGGGGAGCCGAGCAGTACTTC
TRBJ1-1,TRBV5-1,NA,NA,CASSSHLEGTEAFF,TGCGCCAGCAGCTCTCACTTGGAGGGCACTGAAGCTTTCTTT
TRBJ2-5,TRBV25-1,NA,NA,CASRGLARGQQETQYF,TGTGCCAGCAGGGGGCTAGCGAGGGGCCAACAAGAGACCCAGTACTTC
TRBJ1-5,TRBV7-2,NA,TRBD1,CASSLGPGQGGQPQHF,TGTGCCAGCAGCTTGGGACCGGGACAGGGAGGACAGCCCCAGCATTTT
TRBJ2-1,TRBV7-2,NA,TRBD1,CASSSPGQGSYNEQFF,TGTGCCAGCAGCTCGCCGGGACAGGGTTCCTACAATGAGCAGTTCTTC
TRBJ2-7,TRBV7-9,once,TRBD1,CASSPGTGAKQYF,TGTGCCAGCAGCCCTGGGACAGGGGCCAAGCAGTACTTC
TRBJ1-1,TRBV4-1,NA,TRBD1,CASRPDRENTEAFF,TGCGCCAGCAGACCGGACAGGGAGAACACTGAAGCTTTCTTT
TRBJ1-5,TRBV29-1,NA,NA,CSAPPFWRGQPQHF,TGCAGCGCGCCCCCCTTTTGGCGCGGCCAGCCCCAGCATTTT
TRBJ2-3,TRBV6-6,NA,NA,CASSYSAGQSADTQYF,TGTGCCAGCAGTTACTCCGCAGGGCAGTCGGCAGATACGCAGTATTTT
TRBJ1-1,TRBV2,NA,NA,CASSERGPMNTEAFF,TGTGCCAGCAGTGAAAGGGGACCCATGAACACTGAAGCTTTCTTT
TRBJ2-7,TRBV5-4,NA,NA,CASSAKSSYEQYF,TGTGCCAGCAGCGCAAAGAGCTCCTACGAGCAGTACTTC
TRBJ1-6,TRBV6-6,NA,NA,CASSYGVSPLHF,TGTGCCAGCAGTTACGGGGTGTCACCCCTCCACTTT
TRBJ1-6,TRBV21-1,NA,NA,CASSYRGRFNSPLHF,TGTGCCAGCAGCTACAGGGGGCGGTTTAATTCACCCCTCCACTTT
TRBJ2-1,TRBV5-4,NA,TRBD1,CASSPGQGYEQFF,TGTGCCAGCAGTCCCGGACAGGGTTATGAGCAGTTCTTC
TRBJ2-7,TRBV7-9,many,NA,CASSFARSSYEQYF,TGTGCCAGCAGCTTCGCACGGTCCTCCTACGAGCAGTACTTC
TRBJ2-5,TRBV5-1,NA,NA,CASSLGDFETQYF,TGCGCCAGCAGCTTAGGGGACTTCGAGACCCAGTACTTC
TRBJ2-1,TRBV9,NA,NA,CASSDLYSYNEQFF,TGTGCCAGCAGCGACTTGTACTCCTACAATGAGCAGTTCTTC
TRBJ2-2,TRBV7-3,NA,NA,CASSLTGITGELFF,TGTGCCAGCAGCTTAACAGGGATCACCGGGGAGCTGTTTTTT
TRBJ2-3,TRBV2,NA,TRBD2,CASSGASGGASTDTQYF,TGTGCCAGCAGTGGGGCTAGCGGGGGGGCGAGCACAGATACGCAGTATTTT
TRBJ2-7,TRBV11-2,once,TRBD2,CASRATSSSPYEQYF,TGTGCCAGCAGGGCGACTAGCAGCTCTCCTTACGAGCAGTACTTC
TRBJ2-5,TRBV13,NA,NA,CASSSFTPDNLAETQYF,TGTGCCAGCAGCTCGTTCACACCAGACAACCTAGCAGAGACCCAGTACTTC
TRBJ1-1,TRBV6-6,NA,NA,CASSPFRAYTEAFF,TGTGCCAGCAGTCCGTTCCGGGCGTACACTGAAGCTTTCTTT
TRBJ1-2,TRBV6-1,NA,NA,CASGRDTINYGYTF,TGTGCCAGCGGGAGGGACACGATTAACTATGGCTACACCTTC
TRBJ2-2,TRBV2,few,NA,CASSYRENTGELFF,TGTGCCAGCAGTTACAGGGAGAACACCGGGGAGCTGTTTTTT
TRBJ2-6,TRBV7-9,NA,NA,CASSPSGPTPSGANVLTF,TGTGCCAGCAGCCCGAGCGGCCCGACCCCCTCTGGGGCCAACGTCCTGACTTTC
TRBJ2-2,TRBV9,NA,NA,CASSLPPGTGELFF,TGTGCCAGCAGCCTCCCCCCCGGGACCGGGGAGCTGTTTTTT
TRBJ2-3,TRBV5-1,NA,NA,CASSLEERIDTQYF,TGCGCCAGCAGCTTGGAAGAGCGGATAGATACGCAGTATTTT
TRBJ2-5,TRBV7-9,NA,TRBD1,CASSIQGGGETQYF,TGTGCCAGCAGCATACAGGGGGGAGGAGAGACCCAGTACTTC
TRBJ1-5,TRBV6-1,NA,TRBD1,CASRTGQGSNQPQHF,TGTGCCAGCAGAACGGGACAGGGTAGCAATCAGCCCCAGCATTTT
TRBJ2-1,TRBV7-2,few,TRBD1,CASRTQGSYNEQFF,TGTGCCAGCAGAACACAGGGGTCTTACAATGAGCAGTTCTTC